This T cell receptor (beta chain) was sequenced in a study of OX40 agonist ivuxolimab in advanced cancers. Turning to the study itself: As their treatment, patients were administered ivuxolimab, an agonistic anti-OX40 (CD134) antibody. Study-level results: Patients who responded partially at 0.1-3.0 mg/kg showed clonal expansion ranking among the lowest.

There are 10 residues in the CDR3. Regarding this clone: Its antigen is undetermined.

Sequencing used immunoSEQ multiplex PCR; TCRdb keeps in-frame clones, though not all of them. The table includes about 40,000 clones, 85% to 90% detected once. This sequence originates from an adult with an advanced solid tumor such as melanoma, head and neck, liver or kidney cancer. The chain uses TRBV21-1 and TRBJ2-4; whether TRBD1, the table's D call, matches the DNA was not checked. TRBV21-1 is classified as a pseudogene. The sequencing here drew on CD4+ or CD8+ T cells sorted from blood, taken in a trial of the OX40 agonist ivuxolimab. The CDR3: CASSKQVQYF. The CDR3 DNA reads TGTGCCAGCAGCAAACAGGTTCAATACTTC.